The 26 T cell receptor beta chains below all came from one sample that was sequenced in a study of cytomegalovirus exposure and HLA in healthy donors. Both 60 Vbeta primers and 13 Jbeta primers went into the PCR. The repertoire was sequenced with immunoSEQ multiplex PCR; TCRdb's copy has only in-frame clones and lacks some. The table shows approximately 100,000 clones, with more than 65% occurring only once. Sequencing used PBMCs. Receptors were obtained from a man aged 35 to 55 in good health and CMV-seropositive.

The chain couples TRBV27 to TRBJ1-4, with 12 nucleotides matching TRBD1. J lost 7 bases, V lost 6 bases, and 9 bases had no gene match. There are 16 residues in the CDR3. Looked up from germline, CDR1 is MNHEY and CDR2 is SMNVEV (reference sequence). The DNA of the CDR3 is TGTGCCAGCAGCGGGGACAGGGGGCGAAGAAGTGAAAAACTGTTTTTT. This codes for CASSGDRGRRSEKLFF.

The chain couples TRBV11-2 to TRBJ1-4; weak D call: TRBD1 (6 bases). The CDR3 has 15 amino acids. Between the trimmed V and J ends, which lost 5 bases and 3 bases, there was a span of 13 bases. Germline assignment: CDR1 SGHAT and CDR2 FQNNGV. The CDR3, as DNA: TGTGCCAGCAGCGCACAGGGATCAGCTAATGAAAAACTGTTTTTT. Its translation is CASSAQGSANEKLFF.

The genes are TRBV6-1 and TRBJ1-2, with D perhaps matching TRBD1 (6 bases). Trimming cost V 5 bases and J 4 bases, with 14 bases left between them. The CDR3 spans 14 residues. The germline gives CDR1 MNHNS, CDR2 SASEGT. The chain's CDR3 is CASSSGVRGYGYTF. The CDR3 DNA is TGTGCCAGCAGTTCAGGGGTCAGGGGCTATGGCTACACCTTC.

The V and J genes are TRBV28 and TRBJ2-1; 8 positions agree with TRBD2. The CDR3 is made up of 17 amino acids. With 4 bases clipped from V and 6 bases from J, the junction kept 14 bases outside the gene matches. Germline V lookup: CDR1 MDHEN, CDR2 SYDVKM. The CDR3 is CASSSEPGTSVLNEQFF. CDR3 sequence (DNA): TGTGCCAGCAGTTCGGAGCCTGGGACTAGTGTTCTCAATGAGCAGTTCTTC.

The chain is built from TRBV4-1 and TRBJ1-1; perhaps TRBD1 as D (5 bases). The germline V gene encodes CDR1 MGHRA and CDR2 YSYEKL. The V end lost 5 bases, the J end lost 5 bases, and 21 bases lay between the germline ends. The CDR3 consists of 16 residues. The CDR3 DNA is TGCGCCAGCAGCTACCGGGGGAGTCCTTCGGTGACTGAAGCTTTCTTT. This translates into CASSYRGSPSVTEAFF.

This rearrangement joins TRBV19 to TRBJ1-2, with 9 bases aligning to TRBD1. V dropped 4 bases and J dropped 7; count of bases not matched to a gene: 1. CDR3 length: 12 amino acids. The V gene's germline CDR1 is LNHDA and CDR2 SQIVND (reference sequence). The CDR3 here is CASSNRGLGYTF. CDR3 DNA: TGTGCCAGTAGTAACAGGGGGCTTGGCTACACCTTC.

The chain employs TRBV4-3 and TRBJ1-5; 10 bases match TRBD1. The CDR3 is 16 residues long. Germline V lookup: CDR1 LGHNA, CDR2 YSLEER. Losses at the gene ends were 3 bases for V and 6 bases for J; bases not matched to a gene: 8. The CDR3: CASSQQGQGMGQPQHF. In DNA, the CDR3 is TGCGCCAGCAGCCAGCAGGGACAGGGGATGGGTCAGCCCCAGCATTTT.

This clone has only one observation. CDR3 DNA: TGTGCCTGGAACGCGGGGGCCGGTGATGAGCAGTTCTTC. This encodes CAWNAGAGDEQFF. This rearrangement joins TRBV30 to TRBJ2-1, with a tentative D call TRBD2 (7 bases). With 4 bases removed from V and 8 bases from J, the gap between germline ends came to 15 bases. The length of the CDR3 is 13 residues. Germline lookup yields CDR1 GTSNPN and CDR2 SVGIG (reference sequence).

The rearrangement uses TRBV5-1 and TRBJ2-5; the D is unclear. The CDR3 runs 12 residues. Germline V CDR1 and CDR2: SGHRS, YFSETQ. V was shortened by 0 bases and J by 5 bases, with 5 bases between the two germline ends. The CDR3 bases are TGCGCCAGCAGCTTGGCTCTCGAGACCCAGTACTTC. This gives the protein CASSLALETQYF.

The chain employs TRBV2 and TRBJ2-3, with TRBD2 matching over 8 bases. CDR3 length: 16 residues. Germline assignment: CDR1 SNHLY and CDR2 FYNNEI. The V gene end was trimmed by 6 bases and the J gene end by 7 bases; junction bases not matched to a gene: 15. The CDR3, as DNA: TGTGCCAGCAGGGACCCCGGGGGACTAGAGTCTCATACGCAGTATTTT. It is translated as CASRDPGGLESHTQYF. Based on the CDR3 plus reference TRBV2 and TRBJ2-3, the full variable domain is EPEVTQTPSHQVTQMGQEVILRCVPISNHLYFYWYRQILGQKVEFLVSFYNNEISEKSEIFDDQFSVERPDGSNFTLKIRSTKLEDSAMYFCASRDPGGLESHTQYFGPGTRLTVL.

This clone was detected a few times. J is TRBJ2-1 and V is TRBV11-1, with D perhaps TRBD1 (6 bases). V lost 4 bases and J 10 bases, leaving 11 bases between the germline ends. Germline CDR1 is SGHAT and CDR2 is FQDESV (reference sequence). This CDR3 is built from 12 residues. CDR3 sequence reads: CASSSDRIEQFF. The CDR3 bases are TGTGCCAGCAGCTCAGACAGGATAGAGCAGTTCTTC.

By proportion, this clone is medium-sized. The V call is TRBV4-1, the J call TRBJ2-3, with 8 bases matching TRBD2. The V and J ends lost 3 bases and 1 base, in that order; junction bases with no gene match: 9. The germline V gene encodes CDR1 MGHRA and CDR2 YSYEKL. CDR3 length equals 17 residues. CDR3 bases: TGCGCCAGCAGCCAGAGCGGGGGACTATACCGCACAGATACGCAGTATTTT. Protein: CASSQSGGLYRTDTQYF.

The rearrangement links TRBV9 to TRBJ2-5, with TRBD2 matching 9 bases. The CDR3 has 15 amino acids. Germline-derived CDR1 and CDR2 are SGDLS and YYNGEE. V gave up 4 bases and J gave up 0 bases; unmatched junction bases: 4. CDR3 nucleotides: TGTGCCAGCAGCCTGGGACTAGCTAACCAAGAGACCCAGTACTTC. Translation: CASSLGLANQETQYF.

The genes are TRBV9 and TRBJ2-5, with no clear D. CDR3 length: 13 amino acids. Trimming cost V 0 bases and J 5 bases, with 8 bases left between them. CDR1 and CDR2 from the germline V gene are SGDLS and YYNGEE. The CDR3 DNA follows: TGTGCCAGCAGCGTAGTGGGCGATGAGACCCAGTACTTC. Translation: CASSVVGDETQYF.

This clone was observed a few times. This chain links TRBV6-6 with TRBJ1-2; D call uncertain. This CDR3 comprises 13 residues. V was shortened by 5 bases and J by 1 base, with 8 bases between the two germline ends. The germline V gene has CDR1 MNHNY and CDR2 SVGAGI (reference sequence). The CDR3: CASSAADNYGYTF. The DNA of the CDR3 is TGTGCCAGCAGTGCGGCGGATAACTATGGCTACACCTTC.

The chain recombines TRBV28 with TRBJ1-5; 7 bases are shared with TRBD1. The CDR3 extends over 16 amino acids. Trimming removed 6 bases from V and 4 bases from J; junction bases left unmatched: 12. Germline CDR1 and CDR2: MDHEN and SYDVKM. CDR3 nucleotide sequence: TGTGCCAGCAGCAACTCCAAACAGGGGACTAATCAGCCCCAGCATTTT. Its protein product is CASSNSKQGTNQPQHF.

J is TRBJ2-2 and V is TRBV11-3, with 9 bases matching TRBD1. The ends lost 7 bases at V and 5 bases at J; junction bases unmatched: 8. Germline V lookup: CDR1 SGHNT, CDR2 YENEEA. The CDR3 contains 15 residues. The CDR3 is CASTTGGQGTGELFF. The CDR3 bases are TGTGCCAGCACAACCGGGGGACAGGGAACCGGGGAGCTGTTTTTT.

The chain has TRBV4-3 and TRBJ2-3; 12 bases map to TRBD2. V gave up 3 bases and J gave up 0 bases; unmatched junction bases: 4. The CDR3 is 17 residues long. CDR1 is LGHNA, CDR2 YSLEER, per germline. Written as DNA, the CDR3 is TGCGCCAGCAGCCAGGCCGGGACTAGCGGGAGCACAGATACGCAGTATTTT. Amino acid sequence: CASSQAGTSGSTDTQYF.

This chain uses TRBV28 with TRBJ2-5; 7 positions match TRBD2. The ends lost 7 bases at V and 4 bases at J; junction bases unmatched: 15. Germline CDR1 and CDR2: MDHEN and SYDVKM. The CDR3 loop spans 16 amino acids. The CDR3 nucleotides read TGTGCCAGCAATTCGGGCCCTACGGGGGGAGGAGAGACCCAGTACTTC. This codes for CASNSGPTGGGETQYF.

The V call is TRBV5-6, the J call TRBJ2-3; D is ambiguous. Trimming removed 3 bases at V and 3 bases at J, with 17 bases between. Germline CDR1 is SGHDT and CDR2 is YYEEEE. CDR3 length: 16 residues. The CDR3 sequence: CASSSRPVLLTDTQYF. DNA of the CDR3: TGTGCCAGCAGCTCCCGACCAGTACTATTAACAGATACGCAGTATTTT.

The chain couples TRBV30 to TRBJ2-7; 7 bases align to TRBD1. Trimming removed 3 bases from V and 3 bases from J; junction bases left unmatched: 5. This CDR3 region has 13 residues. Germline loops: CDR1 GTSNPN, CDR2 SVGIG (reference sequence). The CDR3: CAWRRTGNYEQYF. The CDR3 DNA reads TGTGCCTGGAGACGGACAGGAAACTACGAGCAGTACTTC. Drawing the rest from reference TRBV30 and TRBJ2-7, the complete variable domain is SQTIHQWPATLVQPVGSPLSLECTVEGTSNPNLYWYRQAAGRGLQLLFYSVGIGQISSEVPQNLSASRPQDRQFILSSKKLLLSDSGFYLCAWRRTGNYEQYFGPGTRLTVT.

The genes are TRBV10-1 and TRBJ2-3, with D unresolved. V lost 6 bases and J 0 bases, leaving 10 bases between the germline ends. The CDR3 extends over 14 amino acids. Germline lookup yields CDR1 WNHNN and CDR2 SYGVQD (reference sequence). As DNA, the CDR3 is TGCGCCAGCAGCGGGTCTGACAGCACAGATACGCAGTATTTT. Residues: CASSGSDSTDTQYF.

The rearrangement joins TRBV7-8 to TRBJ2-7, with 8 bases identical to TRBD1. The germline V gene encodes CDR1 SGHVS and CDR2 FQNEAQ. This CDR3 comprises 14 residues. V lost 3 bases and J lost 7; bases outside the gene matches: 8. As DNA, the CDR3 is TGTGCCAGCAGCTTGAGGACAGGGACTTGGGAGCAGTACTTC. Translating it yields CASSLRTGTWEQYF.

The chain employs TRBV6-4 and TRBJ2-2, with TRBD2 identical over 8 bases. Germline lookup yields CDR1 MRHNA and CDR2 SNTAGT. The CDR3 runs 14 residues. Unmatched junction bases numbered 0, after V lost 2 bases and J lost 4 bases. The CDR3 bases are TGTGCCAGCAGTGACGGGACTAGCACCGGGGAGCTGTTTTTT. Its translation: CASSDGTSTGELFF.

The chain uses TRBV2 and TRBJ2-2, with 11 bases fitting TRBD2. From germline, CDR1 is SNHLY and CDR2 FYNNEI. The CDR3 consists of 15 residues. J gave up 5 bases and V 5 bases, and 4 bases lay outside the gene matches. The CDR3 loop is CASSRLAGYTGELFF. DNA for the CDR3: TGTGCCAGCAGTCGACTAGCGGGGTATACCGGGGAGCTGTTTTTT. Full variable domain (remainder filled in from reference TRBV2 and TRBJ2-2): EPEVTQTPSHQVTQMGQEVILRCVPISNHLYFYWYRQILGQKVEFLVSFYNNEISEKSEIFDDQFSVERPDGSNFTLKIRSTKLEDSAMYFCASSRLAGYTGELFFGEGSRLTVL.

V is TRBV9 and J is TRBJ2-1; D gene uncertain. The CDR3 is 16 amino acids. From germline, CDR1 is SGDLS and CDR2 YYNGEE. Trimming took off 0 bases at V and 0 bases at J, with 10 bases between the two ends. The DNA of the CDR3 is TGTGCCAGCAGCGTAGTTTCAGGAAGCTCCTACAATGAGCAGTTCTTC. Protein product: CASSVVSGSSYNEQFF.